This T cell receptor beta chain was sequenced for a study of low-dose radiotherapy and immunotherapy resistance in tumors. Study as a whole: Each two-week cycle included intravenous cyclophosphamide 200 mg/m2, given one day before radiation and immunotherapy. Once cycle 1 day 1 began, patients took oral aspirin 300 mg daily for four cycles.

Primers targeting TRAV and TRBV primed first-strand cDNA, covering alpha and beta chains. TCRs were amplified for roughly 20 PCR cycles with a constant-region primer and V-primer adapter. Amplification of isolated mRNA was accomplished via in vitro transcription. TCRdb itself ran the reads through MiXCR, one entry per CDR3 protein. The table lists 8,500 to 14,000 distinct CDR3 sequences, less than 75% of them singletons, with 10% to 15% in the top ten. Patients deemed eligible presented with advanced solid tumors lacking tumor-infiltrating lymphocytes. Germline CDR1 ENHRY, CDR2 SYGVKD. The CDR3 has 12 amino acids. V gave up 6 bases and J gave up 0 bases, with 5 bases separating them.

The TCR sequence derives from a human donor with advanced metastatic prostate, ovarian, gallbladder or colorectal cancer (not recorded which). This table probably holds off-target reads from a library built for another chain. The rearrangement uses TRBV10-3 and TRBJ1-1; the D gene is possibly TRBD1 (5 bases). The CDR3 is CAIRGVNTEAFF. The DNA for the CDR3 is TGTGCCATCAGGGGGGTGAACACTGAAGCTTTCTTT.